This T cell receptor beta chain stems from a study of cytomegalovirus exposure and HLA in healthy donors. In regard to this clone: Its antigen remains unknown.

The germline V and J ends were trimmed by 4 bases and 0 bases, with 6 bases remaining between them. Germline lookup yields CDR1 SGDLS and CDR2 YYNGEE. The CDR3 length is 13 residues. Vbeta (60) and Jbeta (13) primers were used in the PCR. The table came from immunoSEQ multiplex PCR; TCRdb's copy has only in-frame clones and leaves some out. The sample lists over 100,000 clones; about three fifths were seen once. Study-level points and caveats: The authors later found most CMV-associated TCR beta chains appeared HLA-restricted. Association of a missense DCLRE1C variant with TCR beta V- and J-gene trimming was reported in a later analysis.

V is TRBV9 and J is TRBJ2-3; D call uncertain. This TCR was recovered from a woman in her thirties or forties in good health and CMV-seropositive. The specimen was PBMCs. CDR3 amino acids: CASSLQSTDTQYF. CDR3 nucleotide sequence: TGTGCCAGCAGCCTCCAGAGCACAGATACGCAGTATTTT.